The entry below gives a single T cell receptor beta chain sequence along with its context. What antigen it recognizes has not been identified. An end of the junction differs from the germline gene, which may be a read error. The germline V gene (reference sequence) sets CDR1 to LNHNV and CDR2 to YYDKDF. The CDR3 holds 13 amino acids from the cysteine to the phenylalanine. Kept here is only the CDR3 DNA, which spans 39 bases and is read in frame from base 1. This entry is derived from a study of CD8 T cells in ankylosing spondylitis (dated by TCRdb to about 2017). About the full investigation: The study profiled T cell receptor beta repertoires in healthy donors and ankylosing spondylitis patients to find disease-linked TCR variants. The full study cohort comprised around 23 ankylosing spondylitis patients and over a hundred healthy donors. Samples of peripheral blood were taken, and for ankylosing spondylitis patients, synovial fluid was collected as well.

These reads were obtained on an Illumina HiSeq 2500. Quantitative 5'-RACE with molecular barcodes was used to prepare TCR beta libraries. Regarding the original processing steps: A new computational method, built on a probabilistic model of VDJ rearrangement, was used to identify disease-linked TCR variants. TCRdb trimmed public reads at Q25 via fastp, called clones via MiXCR and kept in-frame beta chains. Merged by CDR3 protein, the rows form single entries marked with the most common genes and DNA. It is TCRdb's table, rather than the study itself, that gives the V and J calls and clone size. The table for this sample lists roughly 670,000 distinct CDR3 sequences; around 17% of them were counted only once. The top ten constitute around 19% of the sample. The paper as a whole reports these results and caveats: Blood from ankylosing spondylitis patients appeared to be characterized by a TCR beta motif made up of 8 or 9 highly homologous amino acid variants. The disease-linked clones had a CD8+ phenotype and were found at relatively low frequencies in peripheral blood. Some of the motif variants had been reported before in the synovial fluid and blood of reactive arthritis patients, a finding that suggests common disease-initiation mechanisms. According to the report, matched synovial fluid samples from ankylosing spondylitis patients were significantly enriched for the disease-linked clones.

Sequenced: blood, either unsorted or a sorted T cell fraction (not recorded which). The sequence joins TRBV15 to TRBJ1-4, and 9 junctional nucleotides match TRBD1. The receptor was derived from a male donor with ankylosing spondylitis. The CDR3 here reads CATSRDRGTGSVF. In nucleotide form, the sequence is TGTGCCACCAGCAGAGATCGGGGGACAGGGTCTGTTTTT.